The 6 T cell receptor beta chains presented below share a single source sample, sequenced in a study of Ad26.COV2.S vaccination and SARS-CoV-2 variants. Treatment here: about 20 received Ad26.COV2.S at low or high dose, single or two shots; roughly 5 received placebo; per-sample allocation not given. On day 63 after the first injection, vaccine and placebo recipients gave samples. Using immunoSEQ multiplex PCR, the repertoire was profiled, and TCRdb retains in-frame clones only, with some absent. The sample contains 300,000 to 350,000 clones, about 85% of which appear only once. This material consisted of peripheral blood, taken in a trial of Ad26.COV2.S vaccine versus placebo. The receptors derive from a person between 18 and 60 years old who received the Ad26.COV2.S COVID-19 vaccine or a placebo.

The CDR3 region is CSVLAVNYGYTF. The CDR3 DNA follows: TGCAGCGTTTTGGCAGTCAACTATGGCTACACCTTC. The chain couples TRBV29-1 to TRBJ1-2, with D uncertain. Germline V gene sequence: CDR1 SQVTM, CDR2 ANQGSEA. Trimming took 5 bases from V and 2 from J, leaving 9 bases between them. CDR3 length: 12 residues.

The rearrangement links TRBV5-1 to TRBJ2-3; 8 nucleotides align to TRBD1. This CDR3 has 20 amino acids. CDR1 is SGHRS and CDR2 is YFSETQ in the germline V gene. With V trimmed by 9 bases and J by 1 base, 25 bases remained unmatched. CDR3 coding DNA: TGCGCCACCAGGAGGGGGGTGAGGGGGACAGGTGATACGCGCACAGATACGCAGTATTTT. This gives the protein CATRRGVRGTGDTRTDTQYF.

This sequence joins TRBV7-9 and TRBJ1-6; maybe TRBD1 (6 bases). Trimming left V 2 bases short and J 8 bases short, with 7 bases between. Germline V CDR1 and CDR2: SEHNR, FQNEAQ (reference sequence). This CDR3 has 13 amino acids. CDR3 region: CASSLNRDSPLHF. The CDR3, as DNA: TGTGCCAGCAGCTTAAACAGGGATTCACCCCTCCACTTT.

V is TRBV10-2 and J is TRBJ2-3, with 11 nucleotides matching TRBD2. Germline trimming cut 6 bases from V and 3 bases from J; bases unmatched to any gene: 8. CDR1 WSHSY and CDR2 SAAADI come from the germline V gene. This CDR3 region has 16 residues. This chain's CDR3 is CASSPPASGGTDTQYF. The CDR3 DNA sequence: TGCGCCAGCAGCCCCCCAGCTAGCGGGGGGACAGATACGCAGTATTTT.

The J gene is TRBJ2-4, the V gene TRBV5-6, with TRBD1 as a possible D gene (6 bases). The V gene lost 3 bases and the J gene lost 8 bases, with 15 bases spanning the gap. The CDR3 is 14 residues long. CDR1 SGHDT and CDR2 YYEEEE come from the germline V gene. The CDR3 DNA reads TGTGCCAGCAGCTCCCGACAGGTCGGGGACATTCAGTACTTC. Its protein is CASSSRQVGDIQYF.

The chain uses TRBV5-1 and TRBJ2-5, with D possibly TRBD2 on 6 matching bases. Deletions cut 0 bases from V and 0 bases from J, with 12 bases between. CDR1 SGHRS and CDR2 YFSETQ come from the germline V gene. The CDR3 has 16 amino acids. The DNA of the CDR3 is TGCGCCAGCAGCTTGGGCGGGGTCCCGTACCAAGAGACCCAGTACTTC. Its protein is CASSLGGVPYQETQYF. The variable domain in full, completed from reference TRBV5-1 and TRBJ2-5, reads KAGVTQTPRYLIKTRGQQVTLSCSPISGHRSVSWYQQTPGQGLQFLFEYFSETQRNKGNFPGRFSGRQFSNSRSEMNVSTLELGDSALYLCASSLGGVPYQETQYFGPGTRLLVL.